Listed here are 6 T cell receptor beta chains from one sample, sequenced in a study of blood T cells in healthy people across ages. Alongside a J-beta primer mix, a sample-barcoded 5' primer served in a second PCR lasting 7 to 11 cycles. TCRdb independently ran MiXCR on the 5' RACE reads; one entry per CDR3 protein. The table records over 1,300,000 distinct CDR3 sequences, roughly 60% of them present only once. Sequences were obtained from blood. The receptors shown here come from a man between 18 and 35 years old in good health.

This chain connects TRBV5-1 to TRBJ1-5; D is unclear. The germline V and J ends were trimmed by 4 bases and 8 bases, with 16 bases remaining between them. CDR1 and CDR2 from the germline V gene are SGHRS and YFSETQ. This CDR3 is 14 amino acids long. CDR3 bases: TGCGCCAGCAGCCTTGGGCCTTTCGGGGAGCCCCAGCATTTT. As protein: CASSLGPFGEPQHF.

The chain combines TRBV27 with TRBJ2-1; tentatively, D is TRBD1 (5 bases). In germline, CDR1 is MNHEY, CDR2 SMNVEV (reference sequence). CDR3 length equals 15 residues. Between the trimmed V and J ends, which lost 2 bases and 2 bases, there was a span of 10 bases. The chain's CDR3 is CASSLVGRAYNEQFF. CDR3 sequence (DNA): TGTGCCAGCAGTTTAGTCGGCAGGGCCTACAATGAGCAGTTCTTC.

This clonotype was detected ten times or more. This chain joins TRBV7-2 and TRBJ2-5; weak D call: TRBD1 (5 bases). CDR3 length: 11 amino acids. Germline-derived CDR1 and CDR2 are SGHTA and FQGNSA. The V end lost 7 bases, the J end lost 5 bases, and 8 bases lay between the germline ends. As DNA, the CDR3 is TGTGCCAGCACCCCAGGGGAGACCCAGTACTTC. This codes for CASTPGETQYF.

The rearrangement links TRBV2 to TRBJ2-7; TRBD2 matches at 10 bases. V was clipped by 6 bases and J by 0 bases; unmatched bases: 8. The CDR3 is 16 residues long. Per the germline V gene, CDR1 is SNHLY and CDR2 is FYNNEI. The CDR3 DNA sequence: TGTGCCAGCAGGGGTTCTAGCGGGGGAAGCTCCTACGAGCAGTACTTC. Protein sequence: CASRGSSGGSSYEQYF.

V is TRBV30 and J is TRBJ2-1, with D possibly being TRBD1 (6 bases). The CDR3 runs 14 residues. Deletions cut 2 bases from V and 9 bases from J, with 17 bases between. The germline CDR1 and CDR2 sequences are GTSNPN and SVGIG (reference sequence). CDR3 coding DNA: TGTGCCTGGAGTCCAGGGACACAGGGTTCTGAGCAGTTCTTC. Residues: CAWSPGTQGSEQFF.

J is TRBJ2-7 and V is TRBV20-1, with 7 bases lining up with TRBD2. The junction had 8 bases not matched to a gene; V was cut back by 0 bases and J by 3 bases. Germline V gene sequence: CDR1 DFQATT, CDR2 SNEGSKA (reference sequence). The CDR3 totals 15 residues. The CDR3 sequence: CSARDLRRGNYEQYF. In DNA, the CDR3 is TGCAGTGCTAGAGATCTCCGGCGGGGGAACTACGAGCAGTACTTC.